The 30 T cell receptor beta chains reported below all come from one sample, sequenced in a study of T cell clonotyping in hematopoietic cell transplantation. TCRdb's copy holds only in-frame clones and misses some; the assay was immunoSEQ multiplex PCR. The sample holds roughly 7,000 clones; around 88% are singletons and the top ten take around 7.9%. This sample comprised PBMCs, obtained 100 days after allogeneic stem cell transplant. Every receptor here comes from a male patient younger than 35 who had an allogeneic stem cell transplant from a related donor, so the T cells may come from the graft donor. Some clones in this sample may be carry-over from other donors' samples.

A few counts support this clone. This rearrangement joins TRBV6-1 to TRBJ2-7; D might be TRBD1 (6 bases). Germline V gene sequence: CDR1 MNHNS, CDR2 SASEGT. With 6 bases removed from V and 0 bases from J, the gap between germline ends came to 12 bases. The CDR3 contains 14 residues. The DNA of the CDR3 is TGTGCCAGCAGCACAGGGTTAAGCTCCTACGAGCAGTACGTC. It encodes CASSTGLSSYEQYV.

The table lists this clone with a few counts. The chain carries TRBV6-5 and TRBJ1-2, with 7 positions matching TRBD1. The CDR3 spans 15 residues. V lost 6 bases and J lost 4; bases outside the gene matches: 11. Germline V lookup: CDR1 MNHEY, CDR2 SVGAGI. For the CDR3, the DNA is TGTGCCAGCAGCGCAGGGGGGGGGCCTCTCTATGGCTACACCTTC. Amino acid sequence: CASSAGGGPLYGYTF.

The chain uses TRBV7-2 and TRBJ1-2; possibly TRBD1 for D (5 bases). Germline V gene sequence: CDR1 SGHTA, CDR2 FQGNSA. Trimming removed 4 bases from V and 4 bases from J, with 13 bases in between. CDR3 size: 14 residues. In DNA, the CDR3 is TGTGCCAGCAGCTCATACCAGGGCTCCTATGGCTACACCTTC. Translation gives CASSSYQGSYGYTF.

The chain links TRBV30 to TRBJ2-5; 8 bases fit TRBD1. CDR1 and CDR2 (germline): GTSNPN, SVGIG (reference sequence). The J segment lost 13 bases and the V segment lost 4 bases, leaving 11 bases of the junction unmatched. The CDR3 consists of 12 residues. DNA for the CDR3: TGTGCCTGGACCTCGGGGACAGGCCAGGGGTACTTC. Its translation: CAWTSGTGQGYF.

This chain links TRBV30 with TRBJ2-7; D might be TRBD1 (5 bases). Germline V CDR1 and CDR2: GTSNPN, SVGIG (reference sequence). The CDR3 has 13 residues. V was cut by 2 bases and J by 2 bases, with 10 bases left in between. For the CDR3, the DNA is TGTGCCTGGAGTCCAGGGCTTCCCTACGAGCAGTACTTC. Translated: CAWSPGLPYEQYF.

This chain connects TRBV7-8 to TRBJ2-2; D is perhaps TRBD2 (5 bases). The ends were cut back, 1 base at V and 4 bases at J, with 10 bases in the middle. Germline lookup yields CDR1 SGHVS and CDR2 FQNEAQ. The CDR3 is made up of 15 amino acids. The CDR3 DNA sequence: TGTGCCAGCAGCTTAGGGGCGGCGGGCACCGGGGAGCTGTTTTTT. It codes for CASSLGAAGTGELFF.

The chain has TRBV7-2 and TRBJ1-1; D may be TRBD1 (5 bases). Germline values: CDR1 SGHTA, CDR2 FQGNSA. Trimming removed 3 bases at V and 0 bases at J, with 11 bases between. The length of the CDR3 is 15 residues. CDR3 bases: TGTGCCAGCAGCTTCTCCCCGGGGCTGAACACTGAAGCTTTCTTT. Translated, it gives CASSFSPGLNTEAFF. The variable domain in full, completed from reference TRBV7-2 and TRBJ1-1, reads GAGVSQSPSNKVTEKGKDVELRCDPISGHTALYWYRQSLGQGLEFLIYFQGNSAPDKSGLPSDRFSAERTGGSVSTLTIQRTQQEDSAVYLCASSFSPGLNTEAFFGQGTRLTVV.

This clone has more than one count but fewer than ten. This chain connects TRBV6-4 to TRBJ2-3, with a possible D match to TRBD2 (5 bases). Germline V gene data show CDR1 as MRHNA and CDR2 as SNTAGT. This CDR3 spans 15 amino acids. V shed 3 bases and J shed 0 bases, with 10 bases lying between them. The CDR3 protein is CASSERAASTDTQYF. The CDR3 DNA reads as TGTGCCAGCAGTGAGAGGGCCGCTAGCACAGATACGCAGTATTTT.

This chain joins TRBV30 and TRBJ2-3; D is tentatively TRBD1 or TRBD2 (5 bases each). The V gene's germline CDR1 is GTSNPN and CDR2 SVGIG (reference sequence). The ends were cut back, 0 bases at V and 1 base at J, with 11 bases in the middle. This CDR3 region has 15 residues. CDR3 residues: CAWSVLGAGTDTQYF. CDR3 nucleotides: TGTGCCTGGAGTGTACTAGGGGCCGGCACAGATACGCAGTATTTT. The full variable domain, in which reference TRBV30 and TRBJ2-3 provide the parts outside the CDR3, is SQTIHQWPATLVQPVGSPLSLECTVEGTSNPNLYWYRQAAGRGLQLLFYSVGIGQISSEVPQNLSASRPQDRQFILSSKKLLLSDSGFYLCAWSVLGAGTDTQYFGPGTRLTVL.

V usage is TRBV9 and J usage is TRBJ2-1; D is unresolved. V gave up 3 bases and J gave up 15 bases, with 19 bases separating them. The CDR3 is 13 residues long. Germline CDR1 and CDR2: SGDLS and YYNGEE. The DNA of the CDR3 is TGTGCCAGCAGCGGCCCCTTGGAGCCTCAGGCGTTCTTC. Translating it yields CASSGPLEPQAFF.

The rearrangement joins TRBV27 to TRBJ2-5; TRBD2 might be the D (7 bases). The V gene lost 2 bases and the J gene lost 2 bases, with 21 bases spanning the gap. The CDR3 runs 18 residues. Germline loops: CDR1 MNHEY, CDR2 SMNVEV (reference sequence). The CDR3 sequence: CASSLRGGSSRRQETQYF. CDR3 nucleotides: TGTGCCAGCAGTTTAAGGGGGGGATCTAGCCGTCGTCAAGAGACCCAGTACTTC.

V is TRBV19 and J is TRBJ2-3, with D perhaps TRBD2 (5 bases). The germline V gene has CDR1 LNHDA and CDR2 SQIVND (reference sequence). This CDR3 comprises 13 residues. Trimming took 4 bases from V and 3 from J, leaving 8 bases between them. CDR3 loop: CASSSTGTDTQYF. The CDR3 DNA reads TGTGCCAGTAGTAGTACGGGGACAGATACGCAGTATTTT.

This clone was seen a single time. The V and J genes are TRBV19 and TRBJ1-1; TRBD1 agrees at 7 bases. Trimming cost V 6 bases and J 1 base; bases outside gene matches: 11. The length of the CDR3 is 16 residues. CDR1 and CDR2 (germline): LNHDA, SQIVND (reference sequence). CDR3 DNA: TGTGCCAGTAGGTTTTCAGGGGGGCTGGGGAACACTGAAGCTTTCTTT. It specifies CASRFSGGLGNTEAFF.

Relative to its sample, this clone is large. The V gene is TRBV19, the J gene TRBJ2-2, with D possibly TRBD1 on 7 matching bases. Germline lookup yields CDR1 LNHDA and CDR2 SQIVND (reference sequence). Between the trimmed V and J ends, which lost 0 bases and 4 bases, there was a span of 15 bases. There are 17 residues in the CDR3. In DNA, the CDR3 is TGTGCCAGTAGTATAGATCCGGGGGCAGGGGGCACCGGGGAGCTGTTTTTT. Protein: CASSIDPGAGGTGELFF.

The gene calls are TRBV2 and TRBJ2-1; 9 bases match TRBD1. With V trimmed by 8 bases and J by 2 bases, 7 bases remained unmatched. CDR1 SNHLY and CDR2 FYNNEI come from the germline V gene. The CDR3 is 15 residues long. CDR3 residues: CASHRTGEPYNEQFF. In DNA form, the CDR3 reads TGTGCCAGCCATCGGACAGGGGAGCCCTACAATGAGCAGTTCTTC.

This clone has just one count. The chain joins TRBV29-1 to TRBJ2-7, with D hard to call. The V and J ends lost 5 bases and 3 bases respectively, with 11 bases between them. Germline V gene sequence: CDR1 SQVTM, CDR2 ANQGSEA. The CDR3 has 12 residues. CDR3 in amino acids: CSVMSGSYEQYV. The CDR3 coding sequence is TGCAGCGTTATGTCCGGCAGCTACGAGCAGTACGTC.

This clone was observed a handful of times. The V and J genes are TRBV14 and TRBJ1-2, with a possible D match to TRBD1 (5 bases). The V gene's germline CDR1 is SGHDN and CDR2 FVKESK. V was shortened by 1 base and J by 1 base, with 7 bases between the two germline ends. The CDR3 is made up of 14 amino acids. Written as DNA, the CDR3 is TGTGCCAGCAGCCAAGTGGGGGGTAACTATGGCTACACCTTC. As protein: CASSQVGGNYGYTF.

The rearrangement joins TRBV7-2 to TRBJ1-2; tentatively, D is TRBD1 (5 bases). From germline, CDR1 is SGHTA and CDR2 FQGNSA. V was clipped by 7 bases and J by 4 bases, with 13 bases between them. CDR3 length: 13 residues. CDR3 region: CASNMGPTYGYTF. The CDR3 DNA sequence: TGTGCCAGCAATATGGGACCGACCTATGGCTACACCTTC.

This clone has only a few counts. This chain uses TRBV6-6 with TRBJ1-2; weak D call: TRBD1 (5 bases). Germline V CDR1 and CDR2: MNHNY, SVGAGI (reference sequence). The CDR3 runs to 13 residues. V was clipped by 5 bases and J by 3 bases, with 10 bases between them. This chain's CDR3 is CASSGREDYGYTF. CDR3 DNA: TGTGCCAGCAGTGGCAGGGAGGACTATGGCTACACCTTC.

This clone was detected once. This rearrangement joins TRBV18 to TRBJ2-5; no firm D call. Germline CDR1 KGHSH, CDR2 LQKENI. The V end lost 0 bases, the J end lost 4 bases, and 15 bases lay between the germline ends. There are 16 residues in the CDR3. The CDR3 DNA reads TGTGCCAGCTCACCACCGACGGGTTCGGTGAGAGAGACCCAGTACTTC. It yields the protein CASSPPTGSVRETQYF.

CDR3 coding DNA: TGTGCCAGCAGCACCAGGCGGGGCACAGATACGCAGTATTTT. The encoded protein is CASSTRRGTDTQYF. This chain connects TRBV21-1 to TRBJ2-3; TRBD2, the table's D call, lacks a check against the DNA. TRBV21-1 is an annotated pseudogene. CDR3 size: 14 residues.

The V and J genes are TRBV7-2 and TRBJ2-6; D remains ambiguous. The CDR3 is 13 amino acids. V lost 10 bases to trimming and J lost 4 bases, with 11 bases between them. CDR1 is SGHTA, CDR2 FQGNSA, per germline. CDR3: CATQPSGANVLTF. DNA for the CDR3: TGTGCCACCCAACCATCCGGGGCCAACGTCCTGACTTTC.

The chain has TRBV5-1 and TRBJ1-2; no clear D gene. The germline V gene has CDR1 SGHRS and CDR2 YFSETQ. Trimming pared 4 bases from V and 8 bases from J, leaving 18 bases between. The CDR3 extends over 14 amino acids. Here the CDR3 DNA reads TGCGCCAGCAGCGCGGACTCTACCCGGAGGGGCTACACCTTC. Translated: CASSADSTRRGYTF.

V is TRBV10-3 and J is TRBJ2-6; a weak D match, TRBD2 (7 bases). With 2 bases removed from V and 0 bases from J, the gap between germline ends came to 11 bases. Germline CDR1 reads ENHRY; CDR2 reads SYGVKD. CDR3 length: 17 amino acids. As DNA, the CDR3 is TGTGCCATCAGTGAGAGAGGGGGGGCCTCTGGGGCCAACGTCCTGACTTTC. Protein sequence: CAISERGGASGANVLTF.

A single count supports this clone. The CDR3 nucleotides are TGCGCCAGCAGCTCGTTACTAGCGGGCGCCACAGATACGCAGTATTTT. Its translation: CASSSLLAGATDTQYF. The chain uses TRBV5-1 and TRBJ2-3, with 9 bases lining up with TRBD2. CDR3 length equals 16 residues. The junction had 7 bases not matched to a gene; V was cut back by 3 bases and J by 2 bases. Germline CDR1 reads SGHRS; CDR2 reads YFSETQ. Full variable domain (remainder filled in from reference TRBV5-1 and TRBJ2-3): KAGVTQTPRYLIKTRGQQVTLSCSPISGHRSVSWYQQTPGQGLQFLFEYFSETQRNKGNFPGRFSGRQFSNSRSEMNVSTLELGDSALYLCASSSLLAGATDTQYFGPGTRLTVL.

CDR3 protein: CASRLPSGVGGYTF. CDR3 sequence (DNA): TGTGCCAGCAGACTCCCCTCGGGGGTGGGTGGCTACACCTTC. V is TRBV6-5 and J is TRBJ1-2, with D possibly matching TRBD1 (5 bases). Germline lookup yields CDR1 MNHEY and CDR2 SVGAGI. Trimming removed 6 bases from V and 7 bases from J, with 18 bases in between. CDR3 length: 14 residues.

CDR3 region: CASSETPGSTYEQYV. CDR3 DNA sequence: TGTGCCAGCAGTGAAACCCCAGGTTCCACCTACGAGCAGTACGTC. The chain links TRBV2 to TRBJ2-7; D is unclear. The CDR3 covers 15 residues. In germline, CDR1 is SNHLY, CDR2 FYNNEI. V gave up 2 bases and J gave up 2 bases, with 13 bases separating them.

This sequence joins TRBV29-1 and TRBJ2-1; TRBD1 matches at 9 bases. V lost 7 bases, J lost 0 bases, and 4 bases stayed unmatched. There are 14 residues in the CDR3. Per germline, CDR1 SQVTM and CDR2 ANQGSEA. The DNA for the CDR3 is TGCAGCGCCGGACAGGGGCTCTCCTACAATGAGCAGTTCTTC. Its translation is CSAGQGLSYNEQFF.

The chain uses TRBV29-1 and TRBJ2-7; 8 bases match TRBD1. Germline V gene lookup returns CDR1 SQVTM and CDR2 ANQGSEA. This CDR3 is built from 13 residues. V lost 4 bases to trimming and J lost 1 base; unmatched junction nucleotides: 3. CDR3 sequence reads: CSVVTGESYEQYV. In DNA, the CDR3 is TGCAGCGTTGTGACAGGGGAATCCTACGAGCAGTACGTC.

The chain uses TRBV6-5 and TRBJ2-3; no reliable D call. V lost 0 bases to trimming and J lost 2 bases, with 9 bases between them. Germline assignment: CDR1 MNHEY and CDR2 SVGAGI. This CDR3 is built from 15 residues. CDR3: CASSYSKRLTDTQYF. In DNA, the CDR3 is TGTGCCAGCAGTTACTCGAAGCGCCTCACAGATACGCAGTATTTT.